The source of this TCR beta chain is a study of T-cell memory formation after mild COVID-19. About the research overall: There were largely donor-specific TCR clusters.

This clonotype showed up just a few times. MiXCR was run by TCRdb on the 5' RACE reads, yielding one entry per CDR3 protein. The sample yields 85,000 to 130,000 distinct CDR3 sequences, roughly 12% seen once. The germline V gene has CDR1 SEHNR and CDR2 FQNEAQ (reference sequence). The CDR3 length is 12 residues. Deletions cut 1 base from V and 10 bases from J, with 8 bases between. This receptor was taken from an adult woman who had mild COVID-19 (a few samples of this study predate the infection). Cell type and time point are not known. The source material was PBMCs or a T cell subset sorted from them (not recorded which). This sequence joins TRBV7-9 and TRBJ2-1, with D tentatively TRBD1 (5 bases). DNA of the CDR3: TGTGCCAGCAGCTTAGTCTCAGGGGAGCAGTTCTTC. Translated: CASSLVSGEQFF.